These T cell receptor beta chains were read from a single sample in a study of post-analysis software for immune sequencing data. Via MiXCR, TCRdb re-called the PCR reads, giving one row per CDR3 protein. The sample holds about 430,000 distinct CDR3 sequences, approximately 39% seen once. Source material: blood. The source of these receptors is a girl aged 2 to 10 with multiple sclerosis. CDR3s include the opening cysteine and the closing phenylalanine or tryptophan. The D gene is left open where the match is weak. Rows may omit the clone size; those that give it use once, few, many or a size class.

d_call	v_call	clone_size	j_call	cdr3_aa	cdr3_nt
TRBD2	TRBV10-3	-	TRBJ2-7	CATLDQREGQNEQYF	TGTGCCACCCTTGATCAGCGGGAGGGCCAGAACGAGCAGTACTTC
-	TRBV7-3	-	TRBJ1-2	CASSSNSARGYTF	TGTGCCAGCAGCTCCAATTCAGCTCGGGGCTACACCTTC
TRBD2	TRBV28	-	TRBJ2-1	CASSLWLLAGAFIYNEQFF	TGTGCCAGCAGTTTATGGTTGTTAGCGGGGGCCTTCATCTACAATGAGCAGTTCTTC
TRBD2	TRBV15	few	TRBJ2-1	CATSRDYSLAGERGEQFF	TGTGCCACCAGCAGAGATTACAGTCTAGCGGGAGAAAGAGGTGAGCAGTTCTTC
TRBD2	TRBV7-3	few	TRBJ2-1	CTSSLQAGGGEQFF	TGTACCAGCAGCTTACAAGCGGGGGGGGGTGAGCAGTTCTTC
-	TRBV15	few	TRBJ2-7	CATSRRGQSYEQYF	TGTGCCACCAGCAGGCGAGGACAGAGTTACGAGCAGTACTTC
TRBD2	TRBV11-2	-	TRBJ2-1	CASSFSGITNEQFF	TGTGCCAGCAGCTTTAGCGGGATTACCAATGAGCAGTTCTTC
-	TRBV10-3	-	TRBJ2-1	CAISGKGDEQFF	TGTGCCATCAGTGGGAAGGGGGATGAGCAGTTCTTC
-	TRBV5-1	few	TRBJ2-7	CASSQRQQSYEQYF	TGCGCCAGCAGCCAACGACAGCAGTCCTACGAGCAGTACTTC
-	TRBV7-2	-	TRBJ2-3	CASSGAISSTDTQYF	TGTGCCAGCAGCGGGGCAATTTCTAGCACAGATACGCAGTATTTT
-	TRBV4-1	few	TRBJ2-3	CASSQGVFRMVDTQYF	TGCGCCAGCAGCCAAGGGGTATTCAGGATGGTGGATACGCAGTATTTT
-	TRBV4-2	medium-sized	TRBJ2-1	CASSLYLVRDSTVNNEQFF	TGTGCCAGCAGCCTATACCTAGTCCGGGACTCGACCGTTAATAATGAGCAGTTCTTC
-	TRBV27	-	TRBJ2-5	CASKDPQETQYF	TGTGCCAGCAAAGACCCCCAAGAGACCCAGTACTTC
-	TRBV18	few	TRBJ1-2	CASSPNENYGYTF	TGTGCCAGCTCACCTAACGAGAACTATGGCTACACCTTC
-	TRBV7-2	few	TRBJ2-7	CASSQGTRSTYEQYF	TGTGCCAGCAGCCAGGGGACAAGGTCTACCTACGAGCAGTACTTC
-	TRBV12-3/TRBV12-4	few	TRBJ2-1	CASSPHSVWGDFDNEQFF	TGTGCCAGCAGTCCCCATTCGGTTTGGGGGGATTTTGACAATGAGCAGTTCTTC
TRBD1	TRBV20-1	few	TRBJ1-2	CSARKDRGDYGYTF	TGCAGTGCTAGAAAGGACAGGGGTGACTATGGCTACACCTTC